This T cell receptor beta chain was sequenced in a study of T cell repertoires in cytomegalovirus infection. As for the study in general: CMV infection and matching HLA type were both indicated by public TCR beta signatures. Study-wide results and caveats: CMV-specific TCR beta clonotypes restricted by HLA-C dominated the ex vivo response. Individuals carrying CMV plus the relevant HLA were identified by cumulative frequency of public TCR beta families.

One entry per CDR3 protein, called by TCRdb with MiXCR from the reads. Of roughly 720,000 distinct CDR3 sequences in the sample, less than 40% were seen once. Of note for this clonotype: Its antigen is not identified.

From germline, CDR1 is MDHEN and CDR2 SYDVKM. The V and J ends lost 2 bases and 3 bases, in that order; junction bases with no gene match: 5. The CDR3 covers 15 residues. The receptor was isolated from a human donor in good health (CMV status not recorded). Some clones in this sample may be carry-over from other donors' samples. V usage is TRBV28 and J usage is TRBJ1-1; 8 bases map to TRBD1. Sequences were obtained from PBMCs. This CDR3 reads CASSLPDRGYTEAFF. The CDR3 DNA is TGTGCCAGCAGTTTACCCGACAGGGGATACACTGAAGCTTTCTTT.